This T cell receptor beta chain appears in the sequencing data of a study of early T cells in non-severe SARS-CoV-2 infection. Whole-study context: Sequencing of bulk RNA from unsorted whole blood was done, without chain pairing. Findings and limits, study-wide: Lookups in VDJdb leaned toward anti-spike CD8 responses and missed private and CD4 specificities.

This clonotype was seen many times. Its antigen is as yet unknown. The protocol attached unique molecular identifiers to individual cDNA molecules. TCRdb used MiXCR to reprocess the 5' RACE reads, holding one entry per CDR3 protein. Of 69,000 or so distinct CDR3 sequences detected, roughly 9.4% appear once; the ten largest clones hold 5.9%. V shed 5 bases and J shed 5 bases, with 6 bases lying between them. The CDR3 is made up of 12 amino acids. Germline-derived CDR1 and CDR2 are SGHTA and FQGNSA. This TCR was sampled from an adult who was a healthcare worker with PCR-confirmed SARS-CoV-2 infection or an uninfected control (not recorded which). V usage is TRBV7-2 and J usage is TRBJ1-4; D is uncertain. The sequencing sample was made of whole blood. CDR3 region: CASSRPNEKLFF. CDR3 coding DNA: TGTGCCAGCAGCCGCCCCAATGAAAAACTGTTTTTT. Complete variable domain (other parts from reference TRBV7-2 and TRBJ1-4): GAGVSQSPSNKVTEKGKDVELRCDPISGHTALYWYRQSLGQGLEFLIYFQGNSAPDKSGLPSDRFSAERTGGSVSTLTIQRTQQEDSAVYLCASSRPNEKLFFGSGTQLSVL.